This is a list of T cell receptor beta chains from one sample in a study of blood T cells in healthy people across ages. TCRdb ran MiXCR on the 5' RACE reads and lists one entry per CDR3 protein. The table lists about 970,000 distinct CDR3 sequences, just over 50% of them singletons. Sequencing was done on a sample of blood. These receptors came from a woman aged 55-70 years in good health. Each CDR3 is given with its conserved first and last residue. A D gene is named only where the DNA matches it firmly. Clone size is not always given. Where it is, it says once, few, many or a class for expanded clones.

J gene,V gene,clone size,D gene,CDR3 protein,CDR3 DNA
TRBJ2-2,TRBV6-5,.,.,CASRSSGVRELFF,TGTGCCAGCAGGTCCTCGGGGGTCAGGGAGCTGTTTTTT
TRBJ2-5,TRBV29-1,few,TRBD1,CSVQLTGIETQYF,TGCAGCGTTCAACTGACAGGGATAGAGACCCAGTACTTC
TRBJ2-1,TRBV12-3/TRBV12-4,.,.,CASTLGLTSSYNEQFF,TGTGCCAGCACCCTTGGTTTGACTAGCTCCTACAATGAGCAGTTCTTC
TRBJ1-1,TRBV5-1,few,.,CASSEGHTNTEAFF,TGCGCCAGCAGCGAGGGACACACGAACACTGAAGCTTTCTTT
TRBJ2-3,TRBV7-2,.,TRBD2,CASSLVGSGDTDTQYF,TGTGCCAGCAGCTTAGTTGGTAGCGGGGATACAGATACGCAGTATTTT
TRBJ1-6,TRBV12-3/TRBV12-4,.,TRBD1,CASSLAGTGDSPLHF,TGTGCCAGCAGCCTAGCCGGGACAGGGGATTCACCCCTCCACTTT
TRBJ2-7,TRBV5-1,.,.,CASSLGGNEAYEQYF,TGCGCCAGCAGCTTGGGCGGGAACGAAGCCTACGAGCAGTACTTC
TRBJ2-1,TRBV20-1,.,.,CSARPGSYEQFF,TGCAGTGCTAGACCGGGGAGCTACGAGCAGTTCTTC
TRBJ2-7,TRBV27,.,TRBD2,CASRMGLAGVYEQYF,TGTGCCAGTCGTATGGGACTAGCGGGAGTTTACGAGCAGTACTTC
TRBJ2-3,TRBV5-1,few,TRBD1,CASGTGDGDTQYF,TGCGCCAGTGGGACAGGGGATGGTGATACGCAGTATTTT
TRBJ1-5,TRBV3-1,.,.,CASSPASGQPQHF,TGTGCCAGCAGCCCGGCGAGTGGGCAGCCCCAGCATTTT
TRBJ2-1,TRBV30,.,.,CAWSDPGNEQFF,TGTGCCTGGAGTGACCCGGGGAATGAGCAGTTCTTC
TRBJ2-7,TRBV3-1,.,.,CASSQSRSSEQYF,TGTGCCAGCAGCCAATCAAGATCTAGCGAGCAGTACTTC
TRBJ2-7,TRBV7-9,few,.,CASTPRDSAYEQYF,TGTGCCAGCACCCCCCGGGACTCGGCCTACGAGCAGTACTTC
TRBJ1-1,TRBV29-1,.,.,CSVEDQRGANTEAFF,TGCAGCGTTGAAGATCAGCGGGGGGCGAACACTGAAGCTTTCTTT
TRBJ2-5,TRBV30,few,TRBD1,CAWSPGQGQETQYF,TGTGCCTGGAGTCCTGGACAGGGCCAAGAGACCCAGTACTTC
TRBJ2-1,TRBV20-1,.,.,CSATLARGLYNEQFF,TGCAGTGCTACGCTGGCCAGGGGTCTTTACAATGAGCAGTTCTTC
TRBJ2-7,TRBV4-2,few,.,CASSQDRGHGGYEQYF,TGTGCCAGCAGCCAAGATAGGGGACATGGGGGCTACGAGCAGTACTTC
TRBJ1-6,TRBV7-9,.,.,CASSPMRSPLHF,TGTGCCAGCAGTCCGATGCGGTCACCCCTCCACTTT
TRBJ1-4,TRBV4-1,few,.,CASSPRTAEKLFF,TGCGCCAGCAGCCCAAGGACAGCTGAAAAACTGTTTTTT
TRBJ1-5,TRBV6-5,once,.,CASSYSAVAHQPQHF,TGTGCCAGCAGTTACAGCGCAGTCGCCCATCAGCCCCAGCATTTT
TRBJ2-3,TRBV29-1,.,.,CSVEEMGGTDTQYF,TGCAGCGTTGAAGAGATGGGAGGCACAGATACGCAGTATTTT
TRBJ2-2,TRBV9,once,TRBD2,CASSVAAGGPGELFF,TGTGCCAGCAGCGTAGCGGCGGGAGGTCCCGGGGAGCTGTTTTTT
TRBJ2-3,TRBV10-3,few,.,CAISDGTDTQYF,TGTGCCATCAGTGACGGCACAGATACGCAGTATTTT
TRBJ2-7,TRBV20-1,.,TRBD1,CSAGTGLPSEQYF,TGCAGTGCTGGGACAGGGTTGCCCTCCGAGCAGTACTTC
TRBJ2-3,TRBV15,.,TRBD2,CATSKPGTSGRGADTQYF,TGTGCCACCAGCAAACCCGGGACTAGCGGGAGAGGTGCAGATACGCAGTATTTT
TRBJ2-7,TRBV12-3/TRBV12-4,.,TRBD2,CASSLSGLAGNYEQYF,TGTGCCAGCAGTTTGTCTGGGCTAGCGGGAAACTACGAGCAGTACTTC
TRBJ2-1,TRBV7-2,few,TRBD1,CASSRDRGYEQFF,TGTGCCAGCAGCCGGGACAGGGGGTATGAGCAGTTCTTC
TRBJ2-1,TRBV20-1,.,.,CSANSGTSSYNEQFF,TGCAGTGCTAATTCCGGGACAAGCTCCTACAATGAGCAGTTCTTC
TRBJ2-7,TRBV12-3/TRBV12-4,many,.,CASSLGRHYEQYF,TGTGCCAGCAGTTTAGGGAGACACTACGAGCAGTACTTC
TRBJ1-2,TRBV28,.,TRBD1,CASSLSPQGDWAGYTF,TGTGCCAGCAGTTTATCCCCCCAGGGGGATTGGGCGGGCTACACCTTC
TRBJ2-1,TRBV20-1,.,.,CSARDWGTYNEQFF,TGCAGTGCTAGAGATTGGGGTACCTACAATGAGCAGTTCTTC
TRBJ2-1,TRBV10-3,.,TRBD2,CAISESTGTSSPNEQFF,TGTGCCATCAGTGAGTCGACGGGGACTAGCAGCCCCAATGAGCAGTTCTTC
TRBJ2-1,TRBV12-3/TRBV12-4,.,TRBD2,CASSKGLVGGYNEQFF,TGTGCCAGCAGTAAGGGACTAGTAGGAGGGTACAATGAGCAGTTCTTC
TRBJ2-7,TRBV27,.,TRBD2,CASSDGTSGSLFIYEQYF,TGTGCCAGCAGCGACGGGACTAGCGGGAGTCTCTTTATATACGAGCAGTACTTC
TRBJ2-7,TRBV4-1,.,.,CASSQDPGAYEQYF,TGCGCCAGCAGCCAAGATCCGGGGGCCTACGAGCAGTACTTC
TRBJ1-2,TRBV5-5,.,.,CASSPGGRDGYTF,TGTGCCAGCAGCCCCGGGGGGCGAGATGGCTACACCTTC
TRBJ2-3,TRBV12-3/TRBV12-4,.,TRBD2,CASGGASGSSTDTQYF,TGTGCCAGCGGGGGGGCTAGCGGGTCTAGCACAGATACGCAGTATTTT
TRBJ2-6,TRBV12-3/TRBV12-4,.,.,CASSLGGATDSGANVLTF,TGTGCCAGCAGTTTGGGGGGGGCGACAGACTCTGGGGCCAACGTCCTGACTTTC
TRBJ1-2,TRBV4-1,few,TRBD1,CASSHSVGTGGFTPTRGYTF,TGCGCCAGCAGCCACTCCGTGGGGACAGGTGGCTTCACCCCCACTAGGGGCTACACCTTC
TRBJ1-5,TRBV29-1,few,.,CSVERGPYPRPQHF,TGCAGCGTTGAGCGGGGGCCGTATCCCCGACCCCAGCATTTT
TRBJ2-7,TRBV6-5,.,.,CASSYSVGYEQYF,TGTGCCAGCAGTTACTCCGTAGGCTACGAGCAGTACTTC
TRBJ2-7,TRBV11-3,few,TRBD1,CASSSGQNYEQYF,TGTGCCAGCAGCTCGGGACAGAACTACGAGCAGTACTTC
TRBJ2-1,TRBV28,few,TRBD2,CASSLTSGGTNEQFF,TGTGCCAGCAGTTTAACTAGCGGAGGAACCAATGAGCAGTTCTTC
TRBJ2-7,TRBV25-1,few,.,CASSYGIEQYF,TGTGCCAGCAGTTATGGGATCGAGCAGTACTTC
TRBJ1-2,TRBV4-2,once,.,CASSPQGFPYSYTF,TGTGCCAGCAGCCCTCAGGGCTTCCCCTATAGCTACACCTTC
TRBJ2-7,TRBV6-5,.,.,CASRRATGSYEQYF,TGTGCCAGCAGGAGGGCCACCGGCTCCTACGAGCAGTACTTC
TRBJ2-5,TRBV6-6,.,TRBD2,CASSSSLGGRDLETQYF,TGTGCCAGCAGTTCCTCACTTGGCGGGAGGGACTTGGAGACCCAGTACTTC
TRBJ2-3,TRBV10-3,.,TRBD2,CAISSPPTSGRGSDTQYF,TGTGCCATCAGTTCCCCCCCGACTAGCGGGAGGGGTTCCGATACGCAGTATTTT
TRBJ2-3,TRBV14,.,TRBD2,CASSQGRGRRDTQYF,TGTGCCAGCAGCCAAGGGCGCGGGAGAAGAGATACGCAGTATTTT
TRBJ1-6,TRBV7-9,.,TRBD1,CASSWTGQNSPLHF,TGTGCCAGCAGCTGGACAGGGCAGAATTCACCCCTCCACTTT
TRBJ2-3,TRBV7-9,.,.,CASSVKGSDTQYF,TGTGCCAGCAGCGTGAAAGGATCAGATACGCAGTATTTT
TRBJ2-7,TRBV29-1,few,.,CSVEVGLPYEQYF,TGCAGCGTTGAAGTGGGCCTACCCTACGAGCAGTACTTC
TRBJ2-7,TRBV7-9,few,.,CASSPGHESSYEQYF,TGTGCCAGCAGCCCGGGACACGAAAGTTCCTACGAGCAGTACTTC
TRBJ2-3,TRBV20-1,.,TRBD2,CSASWTSGVTDTQYF,TGCAGTGCTAGCTGGACTAGCGGGGTAACAGATACGCAGTATTTT
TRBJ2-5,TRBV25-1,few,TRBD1,CASSSLSRTGASKTQYF,TGTGCCAGCAGTTCCCTCAGTAGGACAGGGGCCTCCAAAACCCAGTACTTC